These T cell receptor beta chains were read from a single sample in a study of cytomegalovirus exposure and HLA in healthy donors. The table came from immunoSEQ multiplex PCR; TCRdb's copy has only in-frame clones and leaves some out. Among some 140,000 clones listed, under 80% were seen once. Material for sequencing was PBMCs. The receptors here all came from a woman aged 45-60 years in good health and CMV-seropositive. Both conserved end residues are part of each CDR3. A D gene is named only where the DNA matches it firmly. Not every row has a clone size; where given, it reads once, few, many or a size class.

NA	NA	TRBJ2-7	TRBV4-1	CASSQAGTFSYEQYF	TGCGCCAGCAGCCAAGCGGGGACTTTCTCCTACGAGCAGTACTTC
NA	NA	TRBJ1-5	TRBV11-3	CASSLVCGAVQPSNQPQHF	TGTGCCAGCAGCTTAGTATGTGGGGCCGTTCAACCTAGCAATCAGCCCCAGCATTTT
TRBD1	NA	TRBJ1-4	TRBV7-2	CASSSPTGTGVTNEKLFF	TGTGCCAGCAGCTCCCCTACCGGGACAGGGGTTACTAATGAAAAACTGTTTTTT
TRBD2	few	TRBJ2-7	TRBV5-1	CASSITGTTYEQYF	TGCGCCAGCAGCATCACCGGGACTACCTACGAGCAGTACTTC
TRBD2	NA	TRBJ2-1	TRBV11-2	CASSLRTSGGLNEQFF	TGTGCCAGCAGTTTACGGACTAGCGGGGGGCTAAATGAGCAGTTCTTC
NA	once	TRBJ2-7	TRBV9	CASSKDFGDEQYF	TGTGCCAGCAGCAAGGACTTTGGAGACGAGCAGTACTTC
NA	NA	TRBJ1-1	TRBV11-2	CASSLQVMNTEAFF	TGTGCCAGCAGCTTACAGGTTATGAACACTGAAGCTTTCTTT
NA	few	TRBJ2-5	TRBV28	CASSPENSGTQYF	TGTGCCAGCAGTCCGGAAAACAGTGGGACCCAGTACTTC
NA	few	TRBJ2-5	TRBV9	CASSVSQQETQYF	TGTGCCAGCAGCGTCTCACAGCAAGAGACCCAGTACTTC
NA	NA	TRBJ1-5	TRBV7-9	CSSSPLNRDQPQHF	TGTTCCAGCAGCCCCCTTAACAGGGATCAGCCCCAGCATTTT
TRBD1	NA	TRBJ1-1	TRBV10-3	CAIRGTGAAYGTEAFF	TGTGCCATCAGGGGGACAGGGGCGGCGTATGGCACTGAAGCTTTCTTT
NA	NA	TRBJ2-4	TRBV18	CASSPRLVPKNIQYF	TGTGCCAGCTCACCCCGACTAGTTCCAAAAAACATTCAGTACTTC
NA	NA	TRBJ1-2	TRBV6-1	CASSARGGSDYGYTF	TGTGCCAGCAGCGCACGTGGGGGGAGTGACTATGGCTACACCTTC
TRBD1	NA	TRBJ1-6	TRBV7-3	CASSSRDRGDPYNSPLHF	TGTGCCAGCAGCTCCCGGGACAGGGGGGACCCCTATAATTCACCCCTCCACTTT
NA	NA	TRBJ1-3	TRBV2	CASSEWVDLSESSGNTIYF	TGTGCCAGCAGTGAATGGGTCGACTTATCCGAGAGCTCTGGAAACACCATATATTTT
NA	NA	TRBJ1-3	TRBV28	CASSSGSLSSGNTIYF	TGTGCCAGCAGCTCAGGGTCCCTGAGCTCTGGAAACACCATATATTTT
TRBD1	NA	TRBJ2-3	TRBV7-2	CASSLGQVGTDTQYF	TGTGCCAGCAGCCTGGGACAGGTAGGCACAGATACGCAGTATTTT
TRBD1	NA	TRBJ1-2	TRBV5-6	CASSLQQGTNYGYTF	TGTGCCAGCAGCTTGCAACAGGGGACGAACTATGGCTACACCTTC
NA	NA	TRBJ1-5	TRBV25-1	CASSEGGLTQHF	TGTGCCAGCAGTGAGGGTGGACTGACCCAGCATTTT
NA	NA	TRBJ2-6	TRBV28	CASSSSLVPGANVLTF	TGTGCCAGCAGTTCCTCCCTCGTCCCTGGGGCCAACGTCCTGACTTTC
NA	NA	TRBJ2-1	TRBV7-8	CASRAEGLLYNEQFF	TGTGCCAGCAGGGCGGAGGGCCTTCTATACAATGAGCAGTTCTTC
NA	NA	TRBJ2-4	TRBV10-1	CASSESTGGGNIQYF	TGCGCCAGCAGTGAGTCGACAGGAGGTGGAAACATTCAGTACTTC
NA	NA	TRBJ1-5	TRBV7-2	CASSLERGRNQPQHF	TGTGCCAGCAGCTTAGAACGGGGTCGGAATCAGCCCCAGCATTTT
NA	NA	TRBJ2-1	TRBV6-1	CASSEILAPHEQFF	TGTGCCAGCAGTGAAATACTAGCTCCCCATGAGCAGTTCTTC
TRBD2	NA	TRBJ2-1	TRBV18	CASSVMRGSHNEQFF	TGTGCCAGCTCAGTGATGCGGGGGTCACACAATGAGCAGTTCTTC
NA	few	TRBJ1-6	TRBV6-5	CASNEGGSYNSPLHF	TGTGCCAGCAATGAGGGCGGCTCCTATAATTCACCCCTCCACTTT
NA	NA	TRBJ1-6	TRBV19	CASAEGVLYNSPLHF	TGTGCCAGTGCAGAGGGGGTTCTTTATAATTCACCCCTCCACTTT
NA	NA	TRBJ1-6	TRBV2	CASFQGDSPLHF	TGTGCCAGCTTCCAGGGCGATTCACCCCTCCACTTT
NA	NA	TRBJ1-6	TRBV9	CASSVGTGTHNSPLHF	TGTGCCAGCAGCGTAGGTACAGGGACGCATAATTCACCCCTCCACTTT
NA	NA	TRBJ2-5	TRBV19	CASSEDYFWETQYF	TGTGCCAGTAGTGAGGACTATTTTTGGGAGACCCAGTACTTC
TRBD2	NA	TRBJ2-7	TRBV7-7	CASSLAGAGGGEQYF	TGTGCTAGCAGCTTAGCCGGGGCGGGAGGCGGCGAGCAGTACTTC
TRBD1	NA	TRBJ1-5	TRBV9	CASSGTASNQPQHF	TGTGCCAGCAGTGGGACAGCCTCTAATCAGCCCCAGCATTTT
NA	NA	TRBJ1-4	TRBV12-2	CASRSSTGSNEKLFF	TGTGCAAGTCGCTCCTCGACAGGGAGTAATGAAAAACTGTTTTTT
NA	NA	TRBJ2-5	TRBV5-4	CASSLQLDQETQYF	TGTGCCAGCAGCTTGCAACTAGACCAAGAGACCCAGTACTTC
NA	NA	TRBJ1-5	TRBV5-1	CASRTDSNQPQHF	TGCGCCAGCAGGACAGATAGCAATCAGCCCCAGCATTTT
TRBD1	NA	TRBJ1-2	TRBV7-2	CASSLEGQGAGGYTF	TGTGCCAGCAGCTTAGAGGGACAGGGGGCAGGTGGCTACACCTTC
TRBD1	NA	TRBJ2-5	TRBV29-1	CSVLRTGGIETQYF	TGCAGCGTCCTCCGGACAGGGGGCATCGAGACCCAGTACTTC
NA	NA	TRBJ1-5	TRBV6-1	CASSAGRGKGQPQHF	TGTGCCAGCAGTGCCGGGAGGGGGAAGGGTCAGCCCCAGCATTTT
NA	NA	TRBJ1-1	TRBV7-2	CASSLGGVRNTEAFF	TGTGCCAGCAGCTTAGGGGGGGTAAGGAACACTGAAGCTTTCTTT
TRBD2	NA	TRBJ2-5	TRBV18	CASSPNSGTNQETQYF	TGTGCCAGCTCACCGAACTCCGGGACTAACCAAGAGACCCAGTACTTC
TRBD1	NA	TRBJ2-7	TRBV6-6	CASGSSRGPDEQYF	TGTGCCAGCGGATCAAGCAGGGGGCCAGACGAGCAGTACTTC
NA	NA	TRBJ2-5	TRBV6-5	CASSYRSGEETQYF	TGTGCCAGCAGTTATCGCAGCGGCGAAGAGACCCAGTACTTC
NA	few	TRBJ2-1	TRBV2	CASNRGASYNEQFF	TGTGCCAGCAACCGGGGGGCCTCCTACAATGAGCAGTTCTTC